Here is one T cell receptor beta chain with its context. What it binds is not known. The CDR3 contains 12 residues. CDR1 and CDR2 from the germline V gene are SQVTM and ANQGSEA. Trimming cost V 4 bases and J 3 bases, with 7 bases left between them. People who had autoimmune disease history or systemic immunosuppression were excluded. The sample belongs to a study of OX40 agonist ivuxolimab in advanced cancers. Study in general: Under the entry rules, prior anti-PD-1, anti-PD-L1 or anti-CTLA-4 therapy was allowed, and 40% had some.

Sequencing was performed with immunoSEQ multiplex PCR; in TCRdb, only in-frame clones are kept and a portion is missing. The table records 35,000 to 55,000 clones, roughly 80% of them present only once. Broader study findings: Both blood CD4+ and CD8+ T cells showed clonal growth by week 6 at 0.1 to 3.0 mg/kg. Relative to CD4+ cells, CD8+ T cells on average had more expanded clones.

Sequences were derived from CD4+ or CD8+ T cells sorted from blood, sampled in a trial of the OX40 agonist ivuxolimab. The chain combines TRBV29-1 with TRBJ1-3; D not certain. This TCR was recovered from an adult with an advanced solid tumor such as melanoma, head and neck, liver or kidney cancer. The CDR3 sequence is CSVAPDGNTIYF. CDR3 sequence (DNA): TGCAGCGTTGCCCCCGATGGAAACACCATATATTTT. The entire variable domain, with the rest obtained from reference TRBV29-1 and TRBJ1-3, is as follows: SAVISQKPSRDICQRGTSLTIQCQVDSQVTMMFWYRQQPGQSLTLIATANQGSEATYESGFVIDKFPISRPNLTFSTLTVSNMSPEDSSIYLCSVAPDGNTIYFGEGSWLTVV.